One and the same sample provided the 25 T cell receptor beta chains below, sequenced in a study of T cells in tuberculosis. This table comes from immunoSEQ multiplex PCR, and its TCRdb copy is limited to in-frame clones, with some not included. The sample includes 20,000 to 25,000 clones, 97% seen only once; the top ten take around 6.2%. Material for sequencing was PBMCs. These receptor sequences come from a donor aged 10 to 29 with latent tuberculosis or without tuberculosis infection.

This sequence joins TRBV11-2 and TRBJ2-5; 7 bases are a match to TRBD1. V was clipped by 5 bases and J by 3 bases; unmatched bases: 3. The CDR3 extends over 13 amino acids. CDR1 SGHAT and CDR2 FQNNGV come from the germline V gene. This CDR3 is CASSMTGKETQYF. CDR3 nucleotides: TGTGCCAGCAGCATGACAGGGAAAGAGACCCAGTACTTC.

The sample holds one count of this clone. The V gene is TRBV2, the J gene TRBJ1-2; a weak D match, TRBD1 (6 bases). Germline V gene data show CDR1 as SNHLY and CDR2 as FYNNEI. The CDR3 covers 15 residues. V was shortened by 1 base and J by 4 bases, with 13 bases between the two germline ends. For the CDR3, the DNA is TGTGCCAGCAGTGAAGGCGAGACAGGATCCTATGGCTACACCTTC. This encodes CASSEGETGSYGYTF.

The chain links TRBV29-1 to TRBJ1-2; tentatively, D is TRBD1 (6 bases). Germline-derived CDR1 and CDR2 are SQVTM and ANQGSEA. V was clipped by 1 base and J by 6 bases, with 12 bases between them. This CDR3 has 13 amino acids. The CDR3 sequence: CSVEGGGSDGYTF. The CDR3 DNA sequence: TGCAGCGTTGAAGGTGGGGGCTCGGATGGCTACACCTTC.

The CDR3 here is CASSYRTSWGAANRGEQFF. CDR3 DNA: TGTGCCAGCAGTTACCGGACTAGTTGGGGGGCCGCCAACCGCGGTGAGCAGTTCTTC. The V and J genes are TRBV27 and TRBJ2-1; D might be TRBD2 (7 bases). Germline lookup yields CDR1 MNHEY and CDR2 SMNVEV (reference sequence). Trimming took 4 bases from V and 9 from J, leaving 31 bases between them. CDR3 length: 19 residues.

The CDR3 nucleotides read TGTGCCAGTAGCCCCAGCCCGGGTGGAGACACTGAAGCTTTCTTT. Translating gives CASSPSPGGDTEAFF. The V and J genes are TRBV19 and TRBJ1-1; no firm D call. The V gene lost 6 bases and the J gene lost 3 bases, with 17 bases spanning the gap. The germline V gene encodes CDR1 LNHDA and CDR2 SQIVND (reference sequence). The CDR3 has 15 residues. Combining the CDR3 with reference TRBV19 and TRBJ1-1 gives the whole variable domain DGGITQSPKYLFRKEGQNVTLSCEQNLNHDAMYWYRQDPGQGLRLIYYSQIVNDFQKGDIAEGYSVSREKKESFPLTVTSAQKNPTAFYLCASSPSPGGDTEAFFGQGTRLTVV.

CDR3 amino acids: CASSPQGGGQPQHF. As DNA, the CDR3 is TGTGCCAGCAGTCCACAGGGGGGAGGGCAGCCCCAGCATTTT. This rearrangement joins TRBV27 to TRBJ1-5, with 8 positions matching TRBD1. J lost 7 bases, V lost 5 bases, and 7 bases had no gene match. This CDR3 has 14 residues. Germline CDR1 is MNHEY and CDR2 is SMNVEV (reference sequence).

The chain combines TRBV6-1 with TRBJ1-2; D is ambiguous. V was cut by 4 bases and J by 6 bases, with 9 bases left in between. The CDR3 totals 12 residues. Germline assignment: CDR1 MNHNS and CDR2 SASEGT. The CDR3 DNA follows: TGTGCCAGCAGTGCCCGACTGAATGGCTACACCTTC. The encoded protein is CASSARLNGYTF.

The chain couples TRBV7-2 to TRBJ2-1; possibly TRBD1 for D (6 bases). The CDR3 is made up of 16 amino acids. Trimming cost V 4 bases and J 2 bases, with 15 bases left between them. CDR1 and CDR2 (germline): SGHTA, FQGNSA. CDR3 nucleotides: TGTGCCAGCAGCTGGACCAGGGGACGCGCCTACAATGAGCAGTTCTTC. This translates into CASSWTRGRAYNEQFF.

V and J are TRBV6-5 and TRBJ1-1, with 7 bases that match TRBD1. Germline CDR1 reads MNHEY; CDR2 reads SVGAGI. The CDR3 covers 15 residues. V dropped 6 bases and J dropped 1; count of bases not matched to a gene: 8. The DNA of the CDR3 is TGTGCCAGCAGGACCAGACAGGGCCCGAACACTGAAGCTTTCTTT. This translates into CASRTRQGPNTEAFF.

This chain uses TRBV6-5 with TRBJ2-7; D not certain. Trimming took off 6 bases at V and 2 bases at J, with 8 bases between the two ends. Germline CDR1 MNHEY, CDR2 SVGAGI. The length of the CDR3 is 12 residues. The CDR3: CASSTPAYEQYF. CDR3 DNA: TGTGCCAGCAGCACCCCAGCCTACGAGCAGTACTTC.

V gene TRBV5-4 combines with J gene TRBJ2-5; TRBD1 is a possible D gene (5 bases). Germline V gene lookup returns CDR1 SGHNT and CDR2 YYREEE (reference sequence). The CDR3 has 15 residues. V shed 0 bases and J shed 4 bases, with 13 bases lying between them. The CDR3 is CASSLGRVIGETQYF. The CDR3 nucleotides read TGTGCCAGCAGCTTGGGCAGGGTTATAGGAGAGACCCAGTACTTC.

The chain uses TRBV5-1 and TRBJ2-1; D is possibly TRBD2 (6 bases). This CDR3 has 15 amino acids. V lost 4 bases and J 3 bases, leaving 14 bases between the germline ends. Germline V gene data show CDR1 as SGHRS and CDR2 as YFSETQ. The CDR3 loop reads CASSLGTAGYNEQFF. CDR3 nucleotides: TGCGCCAGCAGCCTCGGGACTGCAGGCTACAATGAGCAGTTCTTC.

The chain couples TRBV11-3 to TRBJ2-5; TRBD2 agrees at 15 bases. Losses at the gene ends were 4 bases for V and 5 bases for J; bases not matched to a gene: 5. Germline V gene sequence: CDR1 SGHNT, CDR2 YENEEA. The CDR3 consists of 16 residues. CDR3 region: CASSSRTSGGGETQYF. The DNA of the CDR3 is TGTGCCAGCAGCTCACGGACTAGCGGGGGGGGTGAGACCCAGTACTTC.

The chain has TRBV2 and TRBJ2-7; D not resolved. V was shortened by 8 bases and J by 6 bases, with 23 bases between the two germline ends. The CDR3 spans 15 residues. Germline V gene data show CDR1 as SNHLY and CDR2 as FYNNEI. CDR3 nucleotides: TGTGCCAGCTTCCTCTCTGGCCGGGTACCGACCGAGCAGTACTTC. This encodes CASFLSGRVPTEQYF.

The J gene is TRBJ2-3, the V gene TRBV7-9; unclear D gene. The CDR3 has 13 residues. Trimming pared 1 base from V and 6 bases from J, leaving 8 bases between. Germline V gene data show CDR1 as SEHNR and CDR2 as FQNEAQ (reference sequence). CDR3 region: CASSLDAADTQYF. CDR3 nucleotide sequence: TGTGCCAGCAGCTTAGACGCGGCGGATACGCAGTATTTT.

The rearrangement joins TRBV13 to TRBJ2-3; possibly TRBD2 for D (7 bases). Germline values: CDR1 PRHDT, CDR2 FYEKMQ (reference sequence). The V end was cut by 5 bases, the J end by 4 bases, with 22 bases between. This CDR3 region has 17 residues. CDR3 loop: CASSPRGGEVAADTQYF. In DNA form, the CDR3 reads TGTGCCAGCAGCCCCAGGGGAGGGGAGGTTGCAGCAGATACGCAGTATTTT. Using reference TRBV13 and TRBJ2-3 for the parts outside the CDR3, the full variable domain is AAGVIQSPRHLIKEKRETATLKCYPIPRHDTVYWYQQGPGQDPQFLISFYEKMQSDKGSIPDRFSAQQFSDYHSELNMSSLELGDSALYFCASSPRGGEVAADTQYFGPGTRLTVL.

This clone was seen once. This chain uses TRBV5-6 with TRBJ2-2, with 9 nucleotides matching TRBD1. V shed 1 base and J 2 bases; nucleotides not matched to a gene: 3. The CDR3 extends over 16 amino acids. Germline-derived CDR1 and CDR2 are SGHDT and YYEEEE. The CDR3 is CASSLITGGNTGELFF. CDR3 bases: TGTGCCAGCAGCTTGATCACAGGGGGCAACACCGGGGAGCTGTTTTTT.

The chain links TRBV7-3 to TRBJ1-1; D is possibly TRBD1 (5 bases). CDR3 length equals 16 residues. V shed 6 bases and J shed 3 bases, with 20 bases lying between them. Germline values: CDR1 SGHTA, CDR2 FQGTGA. The CDR3 here is CASSPAGTPVYTEAFF. The CDR3 bases are TGTGCCAGCAGTCCCGCCGGGACTCCGGTTTACACTGAAGCTTTCTTT.

This chain joins TRBV29-1 and TRBJ1-1, with 7 bases fitting TRBD1. The length of the CDR3 is 12 residues. Germline CDR1 reads SQVTM; CDR2 reads ANQGSEA. J lost 4 bases, V lost 6 bases, and 5 bases had no gene match. DNA for the CDR3: TGCAGCGTGACAGGGCGGAGCACTGAAGCTTTCTTT. It specifies CSVTGRSTEAFF.

The gene calls are TRBV7-9 and TRBJ1-6; D is undetermined. CDR1 and CDR2 from the germline V gene are SEHNR and FQNEAQ (reference sequence). V lost 4 bases to trimming and J lost 5 bases, with 15 bases between them. The length of the CDR3 is 16 residues. The CDR3 coding sequence is TGTGCCAGCAGCTCCCCCCGGGAACTGGATAATTCACCCCTCCACTTT. It yields the protein CASSSPRELDNSPLHF.

The J gene is TRBJ1-2, the V gene TRBV28; TRBD1 might be the D (6 bases). V was cut by 8 bases and J by 8 bases, with 18 bases left in between. CDR1 is MDHEN, CDR2 SYDVKM, per germline. CDR3 length: 13 residues. The CDR3 DNA follows: TGTGCCAGCGGAACACCCCAGGGGTCGGGCTACACCTTC. Amino acids: CASGTPQGSGYTF.

The chain has TRBV19 and TRBJ2-1; TRBD2 agrees at 16 bases. In germline, CDR1 is LNHDA, CDR2 SQIVND (reference sequence). V shed 1 base and J 8 bases; nucleotides not matched to a gene: 8. There are 18 residues in the CDR3. CDR3 DNA: TGTGCCAGTAGTATAGTCGATTCGGGACTAGCGGGGGGGCATGAGCAGTTCTTC. Translating gives CASSIVDSGLAGGHEQFF.

The rearrangement uses TRBV6-4 and TRBJ2-3; 8 bases agree with TRBD2. Germline V gene sequence: CDR1 MRHNA, CDR2 SNTAGT. J gave up 11 bases and V 2 bases, and 6 bases lay outside the gene matches. The CDR3 loop spans 13 amino acids. Written as DNA, the CDR3 is TGTGCCAGCAGTGACGCGGGAGGTTGGGGGCAGTATTTT. Translation gives CASSDAGGWGQYF.

The rearrangement links TRBV29-1 to TRBJ1-1, with TRBD1 matching 7 bases. This CDR3 has 14 residues. Germline CDR1 reads SQVTM; CDR2 reads ANQGSEA. Trimming at V came to 2 bases and at J to 4 bases, leaving 7 bases not matched to a gene. The CDR3 region has the DNA TGCAGCGTTGAAATGGACAGGTCGCGCACTGAAGCTTTCTTT. Translated, it gives CSVEMDRSRTEAFF.

The chain has TRBV6-1 and TRBJ2-2; TRBD1 aligns across 7 bases. V shed 5 bases and J 0 bases; nucleotides not matched to a gene: 3. Germline V gene sequence: CDR1 MNHNS, CDR2 SASEGT. The CDR3 covers 15 residues. The CDR3 is CASSRDRTNTGELFF. CDR3 bases: TGTGCCAGCAGTAGGGACAGAACGAACACCGGGGAGCTGTTTTTT.